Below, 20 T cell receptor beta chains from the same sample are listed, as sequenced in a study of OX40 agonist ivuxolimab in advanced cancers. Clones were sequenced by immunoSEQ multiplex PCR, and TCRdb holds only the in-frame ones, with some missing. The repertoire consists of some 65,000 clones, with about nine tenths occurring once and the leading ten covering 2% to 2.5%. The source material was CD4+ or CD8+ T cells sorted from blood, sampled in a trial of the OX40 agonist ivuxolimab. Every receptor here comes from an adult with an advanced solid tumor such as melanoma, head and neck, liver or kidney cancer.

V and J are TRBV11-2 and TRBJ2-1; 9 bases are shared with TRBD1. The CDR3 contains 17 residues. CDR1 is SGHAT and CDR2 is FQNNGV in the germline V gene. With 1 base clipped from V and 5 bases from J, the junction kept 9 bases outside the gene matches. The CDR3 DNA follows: TGTGCCAGCAGCTTAGGAGTGGTGACAGGGGGGAACAATGAGCAGTTCTTC. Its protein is CASSLGVVTGGNNEQFF.

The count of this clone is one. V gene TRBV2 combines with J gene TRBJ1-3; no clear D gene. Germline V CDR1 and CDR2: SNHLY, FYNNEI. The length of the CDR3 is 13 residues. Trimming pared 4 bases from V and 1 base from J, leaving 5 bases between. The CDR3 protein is CASSGTSGNTIYF. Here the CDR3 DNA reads TGTGCCAGCAGTGGTACTTCTGGAAACACCATATATTTT.

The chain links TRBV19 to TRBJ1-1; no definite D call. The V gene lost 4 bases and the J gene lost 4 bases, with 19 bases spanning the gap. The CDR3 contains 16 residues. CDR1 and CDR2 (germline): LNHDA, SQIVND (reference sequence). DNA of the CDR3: TGTGCCAGTAGTAACAACCAAAGGGTATTTAGCACTGAAGCTTTCTTT. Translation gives CASSNNQRVFSTEAFF.

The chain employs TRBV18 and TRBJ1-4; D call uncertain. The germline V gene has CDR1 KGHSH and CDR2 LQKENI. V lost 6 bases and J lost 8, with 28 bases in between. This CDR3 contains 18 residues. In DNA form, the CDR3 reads TGTGCCAGCTCTAACGGACCGGGAGTCAGACCTGAGGAGGAAAAACTGTTTTTT. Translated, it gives CASSNGPGVRPEEEKLFF.

The chain's CDR3 is CASSNPSGAAYEQYF. In nucleotides, the CDR3 is TGTGCCAGTAGTAATCCTAGCGGGGCGGCCTACGAGCAGTACTTC. The genes are TRBV19 and TRBJ2-7, with 9 bases lining up with TRBD2. Per the germline V gene, CDR1 is LNHDA and CDR2 is SQIVND (reference sequence). The CDR3 sequence is 15 residues long. J lost 2 bases, V lost 4 bases, and 6 bases had no gene match.

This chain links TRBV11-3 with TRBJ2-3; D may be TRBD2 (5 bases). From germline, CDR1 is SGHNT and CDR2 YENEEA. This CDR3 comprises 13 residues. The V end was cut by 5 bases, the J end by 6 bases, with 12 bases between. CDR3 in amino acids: CASSTRPHDTQYF. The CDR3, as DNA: TGTGCCAGCAGCACTAGGCCTCACGATACGCAGTATTTT.

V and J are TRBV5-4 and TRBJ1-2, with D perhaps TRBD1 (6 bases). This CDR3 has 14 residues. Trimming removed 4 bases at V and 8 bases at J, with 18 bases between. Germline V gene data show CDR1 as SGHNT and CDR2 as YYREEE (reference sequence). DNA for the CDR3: TGTGCCAGCAGCCGGGAGGGGGTCTCCAGAGGCTACACCTTC. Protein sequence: CASSREGVSRGYTF.

The CDR3 is CASSLKGLGNQPQHF. CDR3 coding DNA: TGTGCCAGCAGTTTAAAGGGACTGGGCAATCAGCCCCAGCATTTT. This sequence joins TRBV27 and TRBJ1-5; D perhaps matches TRBD1 (5 bases). V lost 2 bases and J lost 2, with 10 bases in between. Germline loops: CDR1 MNHEY, CDR2 SMNVEV (reference sequence). This CDR3 comprises 15 residues.

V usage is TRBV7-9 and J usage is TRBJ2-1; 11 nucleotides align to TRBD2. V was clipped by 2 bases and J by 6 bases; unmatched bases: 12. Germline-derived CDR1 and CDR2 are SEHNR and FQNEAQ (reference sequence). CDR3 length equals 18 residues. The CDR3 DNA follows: TGTGCCAGCAGCTTACCGATACGACTAGCGGGATTGGGCAATGAGCAGTTCTTC. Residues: CASSLPIRLAGLGNEQFF.

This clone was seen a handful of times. CDR3 nucleotides: TGTGCCAGCAGCGTAACGCAAACAGGGGGTTTGGATACGCAGTATTTT. This gives the protein CASSVTQTGGLDTQYF. The gene calls are TRBV9 and TRBJ2-3; 8 positions match TRBD1. Germline-derived CDR1 and CDR2 are SGDLS and YYNGEE. With 1 base clipped from V and 6 bases from J, the junction kept 10 bases outside the gene matches. This CDR3 is built from 16 residues.

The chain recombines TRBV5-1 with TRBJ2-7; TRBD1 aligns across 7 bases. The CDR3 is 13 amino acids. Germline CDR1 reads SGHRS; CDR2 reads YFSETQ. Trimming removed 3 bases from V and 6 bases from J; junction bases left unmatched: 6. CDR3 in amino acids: CASSYRDSSEQYF. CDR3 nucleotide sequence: TGCGCCAGCAGCTATAGGGACAGCTCCGAGCAGTACTTC.

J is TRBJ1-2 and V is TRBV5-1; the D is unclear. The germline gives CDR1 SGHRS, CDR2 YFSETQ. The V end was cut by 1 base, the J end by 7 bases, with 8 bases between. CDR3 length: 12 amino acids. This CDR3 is CASSLQEGGYTF. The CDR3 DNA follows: TGCGCCAGCAGCTTGCAGGAGGGTGGCTACACCTTC.

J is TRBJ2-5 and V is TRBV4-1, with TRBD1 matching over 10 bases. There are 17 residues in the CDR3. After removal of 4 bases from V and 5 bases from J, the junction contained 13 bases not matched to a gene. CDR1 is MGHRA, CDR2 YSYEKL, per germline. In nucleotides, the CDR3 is TGCGCCAGCAGCCCTGGCCCAGGACAGGGGGTCGGTGAGACCCAGTACTTC. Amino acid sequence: CASSPGPGQGVGETQYF.

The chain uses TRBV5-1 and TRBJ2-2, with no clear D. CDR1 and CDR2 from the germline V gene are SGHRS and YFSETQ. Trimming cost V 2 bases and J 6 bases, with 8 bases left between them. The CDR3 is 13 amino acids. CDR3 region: CASSFGRPGELFF. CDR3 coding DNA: TGCGCCAGCAGCTTTGGAAGGCCCGGGGAGCTGTTTTTT.

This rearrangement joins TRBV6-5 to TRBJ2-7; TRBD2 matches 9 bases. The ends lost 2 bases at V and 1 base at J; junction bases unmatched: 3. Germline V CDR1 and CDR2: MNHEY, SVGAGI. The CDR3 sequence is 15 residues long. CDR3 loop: CASSYVAGVSYEQYF. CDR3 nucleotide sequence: TGTGCCAGCAGTTACGTAGCGGGGGTTTCCTACGAGCAGTACTTC.

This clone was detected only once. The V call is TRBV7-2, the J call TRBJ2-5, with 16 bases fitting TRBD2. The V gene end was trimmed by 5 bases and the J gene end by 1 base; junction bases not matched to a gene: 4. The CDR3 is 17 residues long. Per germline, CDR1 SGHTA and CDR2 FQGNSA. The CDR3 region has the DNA TGTGCCAGCAGCCCCGGGACTAGCGGGGGGGCCCAAGAGACCCAGTACTTC. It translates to CASSPGTSGGAQETQYF.

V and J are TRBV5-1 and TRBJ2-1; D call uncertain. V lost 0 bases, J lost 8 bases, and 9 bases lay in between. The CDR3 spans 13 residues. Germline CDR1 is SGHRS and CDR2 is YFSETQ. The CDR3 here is CASSLEGPHEQFF. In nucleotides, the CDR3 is TGCGCCAGCAGCTTGGAGGGCCCCCATGAGCAGTTCTTC.

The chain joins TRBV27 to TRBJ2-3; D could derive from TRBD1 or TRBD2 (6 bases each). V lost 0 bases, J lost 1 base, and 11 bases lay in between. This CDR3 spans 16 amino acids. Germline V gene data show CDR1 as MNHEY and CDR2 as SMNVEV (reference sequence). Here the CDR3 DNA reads TGTGCCAGCAGTTTATCGAAGGGGGGAGGCACAGATACGCAGTATTTT. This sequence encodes CASSLSKGGGTDTQYF.

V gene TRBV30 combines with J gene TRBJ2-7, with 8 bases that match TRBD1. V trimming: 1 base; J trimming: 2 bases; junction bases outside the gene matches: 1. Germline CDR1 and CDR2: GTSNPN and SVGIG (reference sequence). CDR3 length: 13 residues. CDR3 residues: CAWSADRAYEQYF. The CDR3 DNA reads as TGTGCCTGGAGTGCGGACAGGGCCTACGAGCAGTACTTC.

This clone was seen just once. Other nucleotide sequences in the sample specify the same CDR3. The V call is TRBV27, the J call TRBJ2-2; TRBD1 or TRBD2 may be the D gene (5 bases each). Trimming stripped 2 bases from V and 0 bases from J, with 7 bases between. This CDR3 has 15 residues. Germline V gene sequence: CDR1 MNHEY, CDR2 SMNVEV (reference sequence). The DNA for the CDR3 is TGTGCCAGCAGTTTAGGGACGGCGAACACCGGGGAGCTGTTTTTT. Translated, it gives CASSLGTANTGELFF.